The clone carrying this T cell receptor beta chain was found a few times. Its target is unknown. In TCRdb, the 5' RACE reads were re-called with MiXCR into one record per CDR3 protein. The repertoire holds fewer than 50,000 distinct CDR3 sequences, with under 7.5% as singletons. The germline V and J ends were trimmed by 2 bases and 1 base, with 8 bases remaining between them. This CDR3 is 14 amino acids long. Germline V gives CDR1 SGHDT, CDR2 YYEEEE. This sample is drawn from a study of T-cell memory formation after mild COVID-19. In the study overall: Largely donor-specific TCR clusters were found.

Study conclusions and caveats: There was no confirmation that second-wave clones peaking on day 37 were SARS-CoV-2 specific. Contracting clones localized mainly to CM and EM when CD4+ and mainly to EMRA when CD8+. Contracting clones, day 15 to 85, had balanced CD4/CD8, and later expanders favored CD4+.

Material: PBMCs or a T cell subset sorted from them (not recorded which). The V and J genes are TRBV5-6 and TRBJ2-3, with D maybe TRBD2 (6 bases). This receptor was taken from a man aged 18-30 years who had mild COVID-19 (a few samples of this study predate the infection). Cell type and time point are not known. Written as DNA, the CDR3 is TGTGCCAGCAGCTTTCCGGGGGGCACAGATACGCAGTATTTT. This sequence encodes CASSFPGGTDTQYF.